This T cell receptor beta chain was recorded in a study of beta chain features in type 1 diabetes. Sequencing targeted expressed TCRB transcripts, as all isolated RNA had been reverse transcribed. The average output of naive, central memory and regulatory T cell samples was 3 million to 4 million reads. Profiling relied on immunoSEQ multiplex PCR, and the TCRdb table lists in-frame clones only, not all of them. This table holds nearly 350,000 clones, approximately 9.7% found once. With V trimmed by 5 bases and J by 1 base, 7 bases remained unmatched. Germline CDR1 is MNHEY and CDR2 is SMNVEV (reference sequence). The CDR3 loop spans 15 amino acids. Markers CD45RO/CCR7/CD25/CD127/CD95/CD27 served to sort CD4+ naive, central memory, regulatory and stem cell-like memory cells. Notes on this clone: Its antigen is not identified.

Broader study findings: TCRB CDR3 length was moderately but significantly reduced in all four CD4+ subsets of Type 1 diabetes patients. TCRB repertoires of naive, central memory and Treg cells appeared more similar among patients than among healthy donors. Any PCR bias toward short templates would affect both groups alike.

This receptor was taken from a man aged 30 to 39 with type 1 diabetes. Sequencing input: central memory CD4+ T cells from blood. The rearrangement joins TRBV27 to TRBJ1-1; 7 nucleotides line up with TRBD1. The DNA for the CDR3 is TGTGCCAGCAGTGCACGACAGGGAACGAACACTGAAGCTTTCTTT. It specifies CASSARQGTNTEAFF.